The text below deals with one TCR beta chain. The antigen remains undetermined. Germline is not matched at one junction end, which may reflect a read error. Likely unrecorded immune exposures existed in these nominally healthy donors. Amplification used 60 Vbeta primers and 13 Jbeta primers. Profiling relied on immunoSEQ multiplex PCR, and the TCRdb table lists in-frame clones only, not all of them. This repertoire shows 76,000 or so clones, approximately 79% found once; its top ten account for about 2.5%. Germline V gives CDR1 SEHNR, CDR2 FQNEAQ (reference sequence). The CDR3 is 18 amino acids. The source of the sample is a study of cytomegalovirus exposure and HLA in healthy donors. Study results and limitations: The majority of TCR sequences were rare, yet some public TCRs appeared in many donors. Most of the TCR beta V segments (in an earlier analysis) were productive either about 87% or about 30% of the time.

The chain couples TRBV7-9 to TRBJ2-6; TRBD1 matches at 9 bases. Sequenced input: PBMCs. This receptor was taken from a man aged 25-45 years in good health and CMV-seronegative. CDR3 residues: CSSSLPGQGFSGANVLTF. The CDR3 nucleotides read TGTTCCAGCAGCTTACCTGGACAGGGGTTTAGCGGGGCCAACGTCCTGACTTTC. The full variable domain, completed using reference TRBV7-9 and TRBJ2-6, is DTGVSQNPRHKITKRGQNVTFRCDPISEHNRLYWYRQTLGQGPEFLTYFQNEAQLEKSRLLSDRFSAERPKGSFSTLEIQRTEQGDSAMYLCSSSLPGQGFSGANVLTFGAGSRLTVL.